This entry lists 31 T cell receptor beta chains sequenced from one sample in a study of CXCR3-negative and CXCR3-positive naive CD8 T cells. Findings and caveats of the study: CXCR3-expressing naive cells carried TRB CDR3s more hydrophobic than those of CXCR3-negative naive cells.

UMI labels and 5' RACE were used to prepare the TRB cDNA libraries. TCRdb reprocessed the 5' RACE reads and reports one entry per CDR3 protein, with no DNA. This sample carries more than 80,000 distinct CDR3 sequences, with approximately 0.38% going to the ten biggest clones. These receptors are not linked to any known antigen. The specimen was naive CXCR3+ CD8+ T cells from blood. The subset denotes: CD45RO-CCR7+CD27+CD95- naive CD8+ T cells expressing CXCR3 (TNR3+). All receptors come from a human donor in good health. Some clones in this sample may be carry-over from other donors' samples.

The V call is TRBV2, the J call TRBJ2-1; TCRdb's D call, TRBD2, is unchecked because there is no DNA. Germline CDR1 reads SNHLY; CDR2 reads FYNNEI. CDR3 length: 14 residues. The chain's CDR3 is CATRVTSGINEQFF.

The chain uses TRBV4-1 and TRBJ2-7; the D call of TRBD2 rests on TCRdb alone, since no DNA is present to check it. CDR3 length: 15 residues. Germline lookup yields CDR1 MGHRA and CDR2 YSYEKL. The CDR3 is CASSLSAGGPSEQYF.

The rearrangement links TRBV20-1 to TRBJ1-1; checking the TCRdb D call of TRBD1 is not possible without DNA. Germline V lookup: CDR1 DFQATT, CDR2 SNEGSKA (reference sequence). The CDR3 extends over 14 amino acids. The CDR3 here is CSASVPTMNTEAFF.

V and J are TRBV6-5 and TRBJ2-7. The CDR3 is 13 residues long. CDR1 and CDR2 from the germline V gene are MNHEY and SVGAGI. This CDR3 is CASSVQERSEQYF.

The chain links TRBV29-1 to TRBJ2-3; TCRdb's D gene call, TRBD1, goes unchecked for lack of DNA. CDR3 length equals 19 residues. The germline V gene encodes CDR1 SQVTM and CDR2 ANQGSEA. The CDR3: CSVGGVVGHSTTSTDTQYF.

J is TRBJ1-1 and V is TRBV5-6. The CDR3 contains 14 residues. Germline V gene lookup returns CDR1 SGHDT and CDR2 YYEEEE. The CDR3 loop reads CASSPAVQGPEAFF.

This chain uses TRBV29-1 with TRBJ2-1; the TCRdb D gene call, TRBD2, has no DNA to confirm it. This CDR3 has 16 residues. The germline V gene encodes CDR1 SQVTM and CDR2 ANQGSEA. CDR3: CSVDLRVAGGLGEQFF.

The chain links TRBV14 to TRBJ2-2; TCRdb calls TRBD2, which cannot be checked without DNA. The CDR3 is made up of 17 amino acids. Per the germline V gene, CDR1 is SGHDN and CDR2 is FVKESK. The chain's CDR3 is CASSQDRWRDNTGELFF.

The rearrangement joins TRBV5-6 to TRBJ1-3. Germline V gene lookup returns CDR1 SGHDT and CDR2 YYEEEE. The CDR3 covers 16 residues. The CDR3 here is CASSLDGLADGNTIYF.

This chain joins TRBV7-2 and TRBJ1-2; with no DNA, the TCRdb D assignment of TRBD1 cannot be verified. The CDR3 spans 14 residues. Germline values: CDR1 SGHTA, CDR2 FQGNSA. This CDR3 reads CASSRTGDGNGYTF.

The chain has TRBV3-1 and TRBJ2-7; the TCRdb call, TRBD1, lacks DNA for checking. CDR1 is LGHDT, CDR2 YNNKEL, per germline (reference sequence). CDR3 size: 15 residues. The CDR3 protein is CASSQPGTGFYEQYF.

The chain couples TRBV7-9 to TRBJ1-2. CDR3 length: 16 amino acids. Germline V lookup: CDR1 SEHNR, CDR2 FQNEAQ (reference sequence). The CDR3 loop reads CASSLVGGNPNYGYTF.

This CDR3 is CASSLRPLSYEQYF. V is TRBV11-2 and J is TRBJ2-7; no DNA is available, so the TRBD2 call from TCRdb remains unchecked. This CDR3 has 14 residues. Germline V gives CDR1 SGHAT, CDR2 FQNNGV.

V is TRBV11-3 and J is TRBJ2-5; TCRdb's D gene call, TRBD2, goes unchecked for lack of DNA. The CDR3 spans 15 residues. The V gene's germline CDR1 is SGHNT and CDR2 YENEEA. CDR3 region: CASSGPTSGAETQYF.

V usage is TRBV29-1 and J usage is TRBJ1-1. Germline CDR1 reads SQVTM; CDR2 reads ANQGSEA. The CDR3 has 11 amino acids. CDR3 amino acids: CSLRRGTEAFF.

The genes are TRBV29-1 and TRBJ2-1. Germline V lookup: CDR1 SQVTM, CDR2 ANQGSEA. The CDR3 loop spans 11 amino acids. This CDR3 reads CSVDTDNEQFF.

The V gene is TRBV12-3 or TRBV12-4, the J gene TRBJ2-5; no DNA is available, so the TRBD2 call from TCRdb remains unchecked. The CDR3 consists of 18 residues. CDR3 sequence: CASSPQGLGSGGPSAEYF.

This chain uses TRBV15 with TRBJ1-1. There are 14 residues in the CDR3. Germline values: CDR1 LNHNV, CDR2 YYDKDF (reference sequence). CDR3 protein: CATSASLAWTEAFF.

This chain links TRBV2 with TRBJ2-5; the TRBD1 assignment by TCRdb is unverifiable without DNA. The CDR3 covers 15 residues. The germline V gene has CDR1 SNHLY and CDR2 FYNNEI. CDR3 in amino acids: CASSDPRQHQETQYF.

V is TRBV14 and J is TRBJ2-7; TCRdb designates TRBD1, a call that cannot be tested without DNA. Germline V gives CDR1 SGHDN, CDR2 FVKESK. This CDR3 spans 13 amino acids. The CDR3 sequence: CASSQAGAGEQYF.

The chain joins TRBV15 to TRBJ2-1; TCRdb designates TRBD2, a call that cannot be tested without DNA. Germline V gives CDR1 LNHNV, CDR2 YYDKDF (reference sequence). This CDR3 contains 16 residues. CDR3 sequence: CATSSGGVVAYNEQFF.

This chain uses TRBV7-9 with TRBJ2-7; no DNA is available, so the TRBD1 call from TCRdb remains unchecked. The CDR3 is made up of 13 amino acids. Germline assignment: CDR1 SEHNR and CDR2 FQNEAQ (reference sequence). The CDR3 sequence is CASSRGLLYEQYF.

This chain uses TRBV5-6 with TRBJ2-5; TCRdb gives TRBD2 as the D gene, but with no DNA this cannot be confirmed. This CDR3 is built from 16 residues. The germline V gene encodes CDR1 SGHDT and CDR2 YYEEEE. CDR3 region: CASSLGASGPRETQYF.

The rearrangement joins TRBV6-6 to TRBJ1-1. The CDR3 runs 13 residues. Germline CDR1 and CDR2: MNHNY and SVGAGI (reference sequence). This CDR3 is CASSVMEGTEAFF.

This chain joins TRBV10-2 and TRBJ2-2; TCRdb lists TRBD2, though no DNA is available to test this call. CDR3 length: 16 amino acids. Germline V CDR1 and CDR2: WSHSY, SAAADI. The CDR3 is CASRGVAGENTGELFF.

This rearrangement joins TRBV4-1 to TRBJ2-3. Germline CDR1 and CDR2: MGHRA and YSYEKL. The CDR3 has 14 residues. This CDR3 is CASSQLIGPDTQYF.

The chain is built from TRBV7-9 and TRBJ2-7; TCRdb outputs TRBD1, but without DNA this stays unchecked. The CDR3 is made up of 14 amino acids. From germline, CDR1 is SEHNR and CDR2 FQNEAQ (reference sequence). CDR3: CASSKDSSSYEQYF.

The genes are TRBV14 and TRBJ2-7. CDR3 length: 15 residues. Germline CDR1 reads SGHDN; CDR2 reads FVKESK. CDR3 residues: CASSQEIAGGDEQYF.

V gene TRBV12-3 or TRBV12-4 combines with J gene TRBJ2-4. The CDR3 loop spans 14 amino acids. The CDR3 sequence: CASSHDLDKNIQYF.

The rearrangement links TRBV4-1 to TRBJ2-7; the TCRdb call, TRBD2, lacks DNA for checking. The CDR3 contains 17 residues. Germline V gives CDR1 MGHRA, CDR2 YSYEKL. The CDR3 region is CASSQLSTGTSSYEQYF.

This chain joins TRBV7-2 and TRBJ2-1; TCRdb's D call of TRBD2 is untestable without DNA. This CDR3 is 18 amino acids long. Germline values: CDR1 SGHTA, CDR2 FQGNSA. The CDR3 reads CASSLARLAGGQKDEQFF.